This T cell receptor beta chain is from a study of CD4 T cells in relation to SARS-CoV-2 and coronaviruses. The wider study: After 10 to 11 days of antigen culture, PBMC TCR beta CDR3s were sequenced. Patient ages ranged from roughly 21 to 75, median 38.

Only in-frame clones appear in the TCRdb table, and some are missing; sequencing was by immunoSEQ multiplex PCR. The profile shows some 45,000 clones, roughly 87% of them singletons. On this clone: Its antigen is undetermined.

V shed 7 bases and J shed 1 base, with 19 bases lying between them. The germline V gene has CDR1 MRHNA and CDR2 SNTAGT. The CDR3 length is 16 residues. The material sequenced was naive CD4+ T cells from PBMCs, cultured in vitro. The subset was: naive CD4+ T cells isolated by negative enrichment. J is TRBJ2-5 and V is TRBV6-4; D tentatively reads TRBD1 or TRBD2 (5 bases each). This receptor was identified in an adult with COVID-19. The CDR3 loop reads CASTPRGIARQETQYF. The CDR3 nucleotides read TGTGCCAGCACTCCCCGGGGCATAGCACGCCAAGAGACCCAGTACTTC.